These T cell receptor beta chains were read from a single sample in a study of blood T cell repertoires in COVID-19. Clones were read by immunoSEQ multiplex PCR, and TCRdb kept only the in-frame ones, dropping some. Here the sample spans over 250,000 clones, nearly 90% being singletons. Specimen: peripheral blood. These receptors all stem from a woman aged 25-40 years with acute or convalescent COVID-19. Each CDR3 is given with its conserved first and last residue. D genes are given only for firm matches. Where a row states a size, it is once, few, many or the class of an expanded clone; other rows omit it.

d_gene | j_gene | len | abundance | v_gene | CDR3nt | CDR3aa
- | TRBJ2-3 | 15 | once | TRBV30 | TGTGCCTGGAGTTCCTCACCAACTAGCACAGATACGCAGTATTTT | CAWSSSPTSTDTQYF
TRBD2 | TRBJ2-7 | 16 | few | TRBV5-1 | TGCGCCAGCAGCTTGGCGGCGGGAGGGCTATCCTACGAGCAGTACTTC | CASSLAAGGLSYEQYF
TRBD1 | TRBJ1-1 | 15 | - | TRBV5-6 | TGTGCCAGCAGCTCCCGGGACAGGATGAACACTGAAGCTTTCTTT | CASSSRDRMNTEAFF
- | TRBJ2-7 | 15 | - | TRBV7-2 | TGTGCCAGCAGCGCCCCACCCGGGACACCTTACGAGCAGTACTTC | CASSAPPGTPYEQYF
- | TRBJ1-3 | 16 | few | TRBV6-1 | TGTGCCAGCAGTGAAGCGCTTGGGCAGGGTGGAAACACCATATATTTT | CASSEALGQGGNTIYF
TRBD2 | TRBJ2-1 | 14 | - | TRBV10-3 | TGTGCCATCAGCTCTAGCGGGGGCTACAATGAGCAGTTCTTC | CAISSSGGYNEQFF
TRBD2 | TRBJ2-1 | 18 | - | TRBV5-4 | TGTGCCAGCAGCTTGGGGCTAGCGGGAGTAGGCTCCTACAATGAGCAGTTCTTC | CASSLGLAGVGSYNEQFF
TRBD2 | TRBJ2-1 | 12 | - | TRBV20-1 | TGCAGTGCTAGTATCAGCGGGGGAAAGCAGTTCTTC | CSASISGGKQFF
TRBD2 | TRBJ2-1 | 16 | - | TRBV6-1 | TGTGCCAGCAGTGTGTCTAGCGGGAGGCAATACAATGAGCAGTTCTTC | CASSVSSGRQYNEQFF
- | TRBJ1-3 | 15 | - | TRBV11-2 | TGTGCCAGCAGCTTAGCGGGGGGCTCTGGAAACACCATATATTTT | CASSLAGGSGNTIYF
- | TRBJ1-2 | 13 | - | TRBV10-1 | TGCGCCTTACTTTCCAGGGGACACTATGGCTACACCTTC | CALLSRGHYGYTF
- | TRBJ2-7 | 14 | - | TRBV9 | TGTGCCAGCAGCGTAGCTTCCAGCTCCTACGAGCAGTACTTC | CASSVASSSYEQYF
- | TRBJ2-7 | 15 | once | TRBV4-1 | TGCGCCAGCAGCCAATCTGCTCCGAGCTCCTACGAGCAGTACTTC | CASSQSAPSSYEQYF
TRBD1 | TRBJ1-5 | 18 | - | TRBV7-2 | TGTGCCAGCAGCTTAGGCCGTAGGGACAGGTATAGCAATCAGCCCCAGCATTTT | CASSLGRRDRYSNQPQHF
- | TRBJ2-1 | 16 | - | TRBV9 | TGTGCCAGCAGCCCTAACCCGACGGGCTCCTACAATGAGCAGTTCTTC | CASSPNPTGSYNEQFF
- | TRBJ2-1 | 14 | - | TRBV10-3 | TGTGCCATCAGTGATTGGACTGGAAACAATGAGCAGTTCTTC | CAISDWTGNNEQFF
- | TRBJ2-1 | 17 | - | TRBV11-2 | TGTGCCAGCAGCTTAGATTATGGCAGATCCCCCTACAATGAGCAGTTCTTC | CASSLDYGRSPYNEQFF
TRBD1 | TRBJ1-4 | 15 | - | TRBV7-2 | TGTGCCAGCAGCTATTCCGGGACAGCTGCTGAAAAACTGTTTTTT | CASSYSGTAAEKLFF
- | TRBJ2-1 | 12 | - | TRBV7-4 | TGTGCCAGCAGCCCGTCCGGGGGTGAGCAGTTCTTC | CASSPSGGEQFF
TRBD1 | TRBJ2-7 | 14 | - | TRBV5-4 | TGTGCCAGCAGCTTGCCGGGACAGGGGTACGAGCAGTACTTC | CASSLPGQGYEQYF
TRBD1 | TRBJ1-3 | 17 | - | TRBV30 | TGTGCCTGGATCGAGACCGGGACAGGGGGATCTAGAAACACCATATATTTT | CAWIETGTGGSRNTIYF
- | TRBJ2-2 | 17 | - | TRBV7-6 | TGTGCCAGCAGCTTAGCGGGGGGAAACCTAAACACCGGGGAGCTGTTTTTT | CASSLAGGNLNTGELFF
- | TRBJ2-3 | 19 | - | TRBV24-1 | TGTGCCACAGCGGGCCACCAAGCAAGATCCCCCCCTCTCACAGATACGCAGTATTTT | CATAGHQARSPPLTDTQYF
- | TRBJ2-6 | 16 | - | TRBV19 | TGTGCCAGTAGCCCTCGGTTGCCGGGAGGGGCCAACGTCCTGACTTTC | CASSPRLPGGANVLTF
TRBD1 | TRBJ2-7 | 16 | - | TRBV24-1 | TGTGCCACCAGTGATTTGAGCCGGACAGGCTCCTACGAGCAGTACTTC | CATSDLSRTGSYEQYF
- | TRBJ1-1 | 16 | - | TRBV25-1 | TGTGCCAGCAGTGATCCTCCCCTTTCGGGGAACACTGAAGCTTTCTTT | CASSDPPLSGNTEAFF
TRBD2 | TRBJ2-5 | 14 | - | TRBV30 | TGTGCCTGGAAGAGGGAGGGCCAACAAGAGACCCAGTACTTC | CAWKREGQQETQYF
- | TRBJ2-7 | 13 | - | TRBV12-3/TRBV12-4 | TGTGCCAGCAGTTTAATTCCCGGTTCCGAGCAGTACTTC | CASSLIPGSEQYF
TRBD2 | TRBJ2-7 | 15 | few | TRBV7-2 | TGTGCCAGCAGCTTAGTGTTGGGAGGGCTGTACGAGCAGTACTTC | CASSLVLGGLYEQYF
TRBD2 | TRBJ2-3 | 13 | once | TRBV2 | TGTGCCAGCGGGAGGGACAGCACAGATACGCAGTATTTT | CASGRDSTDTQYF
TRBD1 | TRBJ1-4 | 18 | - | TRBV14 | TGTGCCAGCAGCCAACGACAGGGGGCTAGGGCAACTAATGAAAAACTGTTTTTT | CASSQRQGARATNEKLFF
- | TRBJ2-2 | 16 | - | TRBV2 | TGTGCCAGCAGTGAAGACAGGTCCCCGAACACCGGGGAGCTGTTTTTT | CASSEDRSPNTGELFF
- | TRBJ2-2 | 15 | - | TRBV30 | TGTGCCTGGAGTGCCCCAAGCTATCATTTCGGGGAGCTGTTTTTT | CAWSAPSYHFGELFF
TRBD2 | TRBJ2-1 | 17 | - | TRBV11-2 | TGTGCCAGCAGCTTGGGGACTAGCGGGGGCACCTACAATGAGCAGTTCTTC | CASSLGTSGGTYNEQFF
- | TRBJ1-4 | 15 | - | TRBV4-1 | TGCGCCAGCAGTGGATCCGGGACACGGCGGATGGAACTGTTTTTT | CASSGSGTRRMELFF